These 13 T cell receptor beta chains share one sample of origin, sequenced in a study of cytomegalovirus exposure and HLA in healthy donors (dated by TCRdb to about 2017). The protocol used for the library was the immunoSEQ multiplex PCR assay. For the multiplex PCR, a mixture combining 60 forward primers for TCR Vbeta segments and 13 reverse primers for TCR Jbeta segments was used. TCRdb took over this immuneACCESS table, retaining in-frame rearrangements with V and J assigned. Such tables are incomplete; in checked studies, under half of the missing clones stem from an unresolved V gene, and the remainder is unexplained. Here the sample has 60,000 to 70,000 clones; about 82% occur a single time. The ten largest clones capture around 4.2% of the sample. Specimen: PBMCs. These TCRs come from a woman between 25 and 40 years old in good health and CMV-seronegative.

The chain recombines TRBV6-5 with TRBJ1-4, with D perhaps matching TRBD1 (6 bases). Trimming shortened V by 5 bases and J by 8 bases, and 15 bases separated the two germline ends. The CDR3 is made up of 14 amino acids. Germline-derived CDR1 and CDR2 are MNHEY and SVGAGI. The CDR3 region has the DNA TGTGCCAGCAGTAGGACAGACCCCAACGAAAAACTGTTTTTT. Translation: CASSRTDPNEKLFF.

V is TRBV11-2 and J is TRBJ2-7; D remains unclear. Germline V gene sequence: CDR1 SGHAT, CDR2 FQNNGV. The V end lost 3 bases, the J end lost 3 bases, and 9 bases lay between the germline ends. The CDR3 consists of 13 residues. CDR3 region: CASSLRQYYEQYF. In nucleotides, the CDR3 is TGTGCCAGCAGCTTGAGGCAATACTACGAGCAGTACTTC.

This clone was detected a few times. The chain combines TRBV19 with TRBJ1-1, with TRBD1 matching over 7 bases. The CDR3 consists of 9 residues. The germline V gene has CDR1 LNHDA and CDR2 SQIVND (reference sequence). The CDR3 coding sequence is TGTGCTAGGGACAGCGAAGCTTTCTTT. It specifies CARDSEAFF.

The rearrangement uses TRBV5-1 and TRBJ1-1; D ambiguous. In germline, CDR1 is SGHRS, CDR2 YFSETQ. The CDR3 is 14 residues long. With 4 bases removed from V and 0 bases from J, the gap between germline ends came to 10 bases. The DNA of the CDR3 is TGCGCCAGCAGCCCGTTATCCGTGAACACTGAAGCTTTCTTT. Encoded protein: CASSPLSVNTEAFF.

This clone was recorded a few times. The rearrangement links TRBV5-4 to TRBJ1-1; weak D call: TRBD1 (6 bases). Trimming took off 4 bases at V and 7 bases at J, with 14 bases between the two ends. Germline values: CDR1 SGHNT, CDR2 YYREEE (reference sequence). The CDR3 contains 13 residues. CDR3 in amino acids: CASSLDGGGEAFF. The CDR3 nucleotides read TGTGCCAGCAGCCTCGATGGGGGCGGTGAAGCTTTCTTT.

The chain uses TRBV30 and TRBJ1-1, with 7 positions matching TRBD1. This CDR3 is built from 13 residues. V shed 7 bases and J 0 bases; nucleotides not matched to a gene: 5. Germline V gene data show CDR1 as GTSNPN and CDR2 as SVGIG (reference sequence). The CDR3 coding sequence is TGTGCCTTTCGACAGGGCTTGAACACTGAAGCTTTCTTT. Translating it yields CAFRQGLNTEAFF.

This clone was seen a few times. This chain joins TRBV18 and TRBJ2-7; no firm D call. V was pared by 6 bases and J by 7 bases, with 10 bases between. The CDR3 is 11 amino acids. Germline assignment: CDR1 KGHSH and CDR2 LQKENI. The CDR3 reads CASSTSGEQYF. The CDR3 nucleotides are TGTGCCAGCTCCACGTCAGGTGAGCAGTACTTC.

The chain joins TRBV6-4 to TRBJ2-3, with 13 bases fitting TRBD2. The trim removed 6 bases at V and 3 bases at J, leaving 6 bases unmatched. Germline V gene sequence: CDR1 MRHNA, CDR2 SNTAGT. The CDR3 has 16 residues. The DNA of the CDR3 is TGTGCCAGCAGCGATGGGACTAGCGGGAATACAGATACGCAGTATTTT. Protein sequence: CASSDGTSGNTDTQYF.

This chain joins TRBV29-1 and TRBJ2-5; tentative D call: TRBD2 (6 bases). CDR3 length: 12 residues. From germline, CDR1 is SQVTM and CDR2 ANQGSEA. Trimming left V 3 bases short and J 6 bases short, with 11 bases between. The CDR3: CSVEEGSQTQYF. The CDR3 region has the DNA TGCAGCGTTGAGGAGGGGAGCCAGACCCAGTACTTC.

The chain has TRBV10-1 and TRBJ1-1; 9 bases line up with TRBD1. This CDR3 contains 16 residues. Trimming at V came to 4 bases and at J to 2 bases, leaving 8 bases not matched to a gene. Germline CDR1 is WNHNN and CDR2 is SYGVQD (reference sequence). The CDR3, as DNA: TGCGCCAGCAGTGGAGGGACAGGGCGGATTAACACTGAAGCTTTCTTT. Amino acids: CASSGGTGRINTEAFF.

The chain links TRBV30 to TRBJ1-5; 7 bases align to TRBD1. The CDR3 length is 13 residues. Trimming cost V 3 bases and J 7 bases; bases outside gene matches: 6. In germline, CDR1 is GTSNPN, CDR2 SVGIG (reference sequence). The CDR3 bases are TGTGCCTGGAGCGACAGGGACCAACAGCCCCAGCATTTT. Residues: CAWSDRDQQPQHF.

The chain couples TRBV5-5 to TRBJ1-6, with a tentative D call TRBD1 (6 bases). Germline CDR1 and CDR2: SGHKS and YYEKEE (reference sequence). Trimming removed 3 bases at V and 7 bases at J, with 11 bases between. The CDR3 is 14 residues long. In nucleotides, the CDR3 is TGTGCCAGCAGCTCCACAGGGATCAATTCACCCCTCCACTTT. It encodes CASSSTGINSPLHF.

The chain is built from TRBV10-1 and TRBJ2-1; D is possibly TRBD2 (5 bases). V was trimmed by 0 bases and J by 5 bases, leaving 11 bases between them. The CDR3 is 15 amino acids. The germline gives CDR1 WNHNN, CDR2 SYGVQD (reference sequence). The CDR3 nucleotides read TGCGCCAGCAGTGAGTCGCCTAGCACCCACAATGAGCAGTTCTTC. Its protein product is CASSESPSTHNEQFF.